This TCR beta chain derives from a study of T cell responses to AZD1222 COVID-19 vaccine. Profiled with immunoSEQ multiplex PCR; TCRdb holds only in-frame clones, not every one. The sample holds 90,000 to 120,000 clones, about 90% seen once. This TCR was sampled from an adult in good health. Sequences were derived from peripheral blood, sampled on day 0 of AZD1222 vaccination.

CDR3 residues: CASSPTTSGGGANVLTF. The CDR3 nucleotides are TGTGCCAGCTCACCGACCACCAGCGGGGGTGGGGCCAACGTCCTGACTTTC. The chain has TRBV18 and TRBJ2-6; 8 bases align to TRBD2. Germline CDR1 is KGHSH and CDR2 is LQKENI. Trimming removed 3 bases from V and 3 bases from J; junction bases left unmatched: 7. This CDR3 has 17 residues.